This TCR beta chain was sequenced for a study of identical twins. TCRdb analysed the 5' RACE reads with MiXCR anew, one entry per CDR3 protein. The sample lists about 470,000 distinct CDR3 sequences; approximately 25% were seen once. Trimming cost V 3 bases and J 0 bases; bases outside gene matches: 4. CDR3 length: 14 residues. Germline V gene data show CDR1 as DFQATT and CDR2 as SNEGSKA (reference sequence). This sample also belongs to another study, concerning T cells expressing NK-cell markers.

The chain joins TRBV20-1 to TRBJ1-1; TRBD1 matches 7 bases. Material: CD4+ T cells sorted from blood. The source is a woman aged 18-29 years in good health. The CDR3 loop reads CSASRTGLNTEAFF. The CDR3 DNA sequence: TGCAGTGCTAGTAGGACAGGCTTGAACACTGAAGCTTTCTTT.